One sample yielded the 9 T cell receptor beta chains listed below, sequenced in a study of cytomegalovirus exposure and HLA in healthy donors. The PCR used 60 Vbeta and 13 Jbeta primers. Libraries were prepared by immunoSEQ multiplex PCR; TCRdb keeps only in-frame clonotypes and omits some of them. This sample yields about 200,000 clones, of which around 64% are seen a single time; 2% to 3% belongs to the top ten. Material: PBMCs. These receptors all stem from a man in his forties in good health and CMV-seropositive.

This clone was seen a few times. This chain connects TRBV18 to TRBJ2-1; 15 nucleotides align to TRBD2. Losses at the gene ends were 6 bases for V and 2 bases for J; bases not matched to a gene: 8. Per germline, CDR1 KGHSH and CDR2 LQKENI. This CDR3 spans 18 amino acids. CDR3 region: CASSRGLAGGDPYNEQFF. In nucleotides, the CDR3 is TGTGCCAGCTCCCGGGGACTAGCGGGGGGAGATCCCTACAATGAGCAGTTCTTC.

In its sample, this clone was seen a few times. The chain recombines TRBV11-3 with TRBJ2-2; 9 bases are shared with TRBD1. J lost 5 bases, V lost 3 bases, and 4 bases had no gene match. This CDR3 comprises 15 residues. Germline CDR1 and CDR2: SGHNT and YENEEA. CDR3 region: CASSFNRGQTGELFF. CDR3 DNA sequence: TGTGCCAGCAGCTTCAACAGGGGGCAGACCGGGGAGCTGTTTTTT.

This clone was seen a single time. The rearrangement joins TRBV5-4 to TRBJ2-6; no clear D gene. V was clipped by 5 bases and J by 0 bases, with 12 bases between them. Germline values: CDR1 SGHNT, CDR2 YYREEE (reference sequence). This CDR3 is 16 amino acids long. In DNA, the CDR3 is TGTGCCAGCAGGCCAGGTTTCGGCTCTGGGGCCAACGTCCTGACTTTC. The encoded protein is CASRPGFGSGANVLTF.

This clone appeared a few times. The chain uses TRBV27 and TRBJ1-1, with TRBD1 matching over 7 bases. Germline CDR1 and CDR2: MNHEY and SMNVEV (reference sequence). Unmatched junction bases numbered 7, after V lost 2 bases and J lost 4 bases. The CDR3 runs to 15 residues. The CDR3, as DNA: TGTGCCAGCAGTTTAAGGACAGGCAGGGGCACTGAAGCTTTCTTT. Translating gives CASSLRTGRGTEAFF.

CDR3: CASSQRGADYEQYF. CDR3 DNA sequence: TGCGCCAGCAGCCAACGGGGGGCTGACTACGAGCAGTACTTC. The rearrangement joins TRBV4-1 to TRBJ2-7, with D possibly matching TRBD2 (7 bases). Germline values: CDR1 MGHRA, CDR2 YSYEKL. The ends were cut back, 2 bases at V and 3 bases at J, with 11 bases in the middle. CDR3 size: 14 residues.

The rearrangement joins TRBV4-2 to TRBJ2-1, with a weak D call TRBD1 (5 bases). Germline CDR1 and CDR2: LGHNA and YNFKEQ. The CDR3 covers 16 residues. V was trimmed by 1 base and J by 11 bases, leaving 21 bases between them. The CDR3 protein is CASSQGMTAENQQQFF. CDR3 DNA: TGTGCCAGCAGCCAAGGCATGACAGCAGAGAACCAACAGCAGTTCTTC.

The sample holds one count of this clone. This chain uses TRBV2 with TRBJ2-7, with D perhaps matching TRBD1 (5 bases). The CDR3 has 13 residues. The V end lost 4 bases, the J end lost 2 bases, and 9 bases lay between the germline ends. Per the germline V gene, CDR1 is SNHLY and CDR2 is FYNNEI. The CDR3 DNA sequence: TGTGCCAGCAGTGCTTACAGGACCTACGAGCAGTACTTC. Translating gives CASSAYRTYEQYF.

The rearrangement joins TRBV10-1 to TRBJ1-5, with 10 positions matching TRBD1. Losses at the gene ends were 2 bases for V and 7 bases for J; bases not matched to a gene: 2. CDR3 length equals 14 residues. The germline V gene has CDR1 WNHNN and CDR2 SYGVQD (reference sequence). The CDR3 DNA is TGCGCCAGCAGTGAGGGGACAGGGGAACAGCCCCAGCATTTT. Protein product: CASSEGTGEQPQHF.

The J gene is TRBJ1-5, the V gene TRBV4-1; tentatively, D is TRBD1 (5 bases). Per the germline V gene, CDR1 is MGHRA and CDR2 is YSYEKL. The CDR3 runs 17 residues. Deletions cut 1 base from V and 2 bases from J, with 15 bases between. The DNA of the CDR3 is TGCGCCAGCAGCCAAGTGACGGGCGTCAGGGGCAATCAGCCCCAGCATTTT. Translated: CASSQVTGVRGNQPQHF.